The 28 T cell receptor beta chains reported below all come from one sample, sequenced in a study of blood T cell repertoires in COVID-19. TCRdb's copy holds only in-frame clones and misses some; the assay was immunoSEQ multiplex PCR. The sample includes tens of thousands of clones, 85% of them seen just once. Sequences were obtained from peripheral blood. Receptors originate from a man aged 65 to 85 with acute or convalescent COVID-19.

The CDR3 is CASSLTTYQPQHF. The DNA for the CDR3 is TGTGCCAGCAGCTTGACAACCTATCAGCCCCAGCATTTT. The chain recombines TRBV7-2 with TRBJ1-5; no firm D call. Trimming removed 3 bases from V and 5 bases from J, with 8 bases in between. The CDR3 loop spans 13 amino acids. Looked up from germline, CDR1 is SGHTA and CDR2 is FQGNSA.

This clone was detected only once. The rearrangement joins TRBV7-6 to TRBJ2-3; a possible D gene is TRBD1 (6 bases). V was trimmed by 1 base and J by 2 bases, leaving 13 bases between them. Germline V lookup: CDR1 SGHVS, CDR2 FNYEAQ. This CDR3 spans 16 amino acids. The CDR3 DNA reads TGTGCCAGCAGCTTAGAGGGCTGGGGGCCCACAGATACGCAGTATTTT. It specifies CASSLEGWGPTDTQYF. The full variable domain, its missing parts supplied by reference TRBV7-6 and TRBJ2-3, is GAGVSQSPRYKVTKRGQDVALRCDPISGHVSLYWYRQALGQGPEFLTYFNYEAQQDKSGLPNDRFSAERPEGSISTLTIQRTEQRDSAMYRCASSLEGWGPTDTQYFGPGTRLTVL.

A few counts support this clone. The V and J genes are TRBV19 and TRBJ1-1; D unresolved. Trimming cost V 6 bases and J 3 bases, with 8 bases left between them. The CDR3 is made up of 12 amino acids. CDR1 LNHDA and CDR2 SQIVND come from the germline V gene (reference sequence). CDR3 nucleotides: TGTGCCAGTAGCTACCGGGACACTGAAGCTTTCTTT. It translates to CASSYRDTEAFF.

Written as DNA, the CDR3 is TGTGCCAGCAGTCCCCTCGATCAGGGAGAAGGGGGTCAGCCCCAGCATTTT. Encoded protein: CASSPLDQGEGGQPQHF. V usage is TRBV28 and J usage is TRBJ1-5, with D perhaps TRBD1 (6 bases). V dropped 5 bases and J dropped 6 bases, with 23 bases sitting between them. This CDR3 is built from 17 residues. Germline CDR1 is MDHEN and CDR2 is SYDVKM.

As DNA, the CDR3 is TGTGCCAGCAGCTTGGGCACGAGGGATGAGCAGTTCTTC. Protein product: CASSLGTRDEQFF. This sequence joins TRBV11-2 and TRBJ2-1, with D perhaps TRBD2 (5 bases). Germline V gives CDR1 SGHAT, CDR2 FQNNGV. The CDR3 spans 13 residues. Deletions cut 3 bases from V and 8 bases from J, with 11 bases between.

The chain carries TRBV4-2 and TRBJ2-4, with D tentatively TRBD1 (5 bases). The CDR3 loop spans 14 amino acids. V was trimmed by 3 bases and J by 7 bases, leaving 13 bases between them. CDR1 and CDR2 from the germline V gene are LGHNA and YNFKEQ. The CDR3 DNA sequence: TGTGCCAGCAGCCAGCAGGGTCCCGTTAACATTCAGTACTTC. This sequence encodes CASSQQGPVNIQYF.

The chain employs TRBV7-2 and TRBJ2-5, with 12 bases fitting TRBD1. V was clipped by 5 bases and J by 6 bases; unmatched bases: 7. This CDR3 region has 15 residues. The germline gives CDR1 SGHTA, CDR2 FQGNSA. Here the CDR3 DNA reads TGTGCCAGCAGCGCCGGGACAGGGGGCGAGAAGACCCAGTACTTC. Translation gives CASSAGTGGEKTQYF. Full variable domain (rest looked up from reference TRBV7-2 and TRBJ2-5): GAGVSQSPSNKVTEKGKDVELRCDPISGHTALYWYRQSLGQGLEFLIYFQGNSAPDKSGLPSDRFSAERTGGSVSTLTIQRTQQEDSAVYLCASSAGTGGEKTQYFGPGTRLLVL.

The V gene is TRBV25-1, the J gene TRBJ1-5; D is unclear. Between the trimmed V and J ends, which lost 6 bases and 3 bases, there was a span of 9 bases. The CDR3 extends over 13 amino acids. Germline V gene sequence: CDR1 MGHDK, CDR2 SYGVNS. The CDR3 loop is CASSDQYNQPQHF. Here the CDR3 DNA reads TGTGCCAGCAGCGATCAGTACAATCAGCCCCAGCATTTT.

The chain couples TRBV3-1 (or the pseudogene TRBV3-2) to TRBJ1-1, with a possible D match to TRBD1 (6 bases). Germline values: CDR1 LGHDT, CDR2 YNNKEL (reference sequence). The V end was cut by 6 bases, the J end by 8 bases, with 10 bases between. CDR3 length: 11 residues. The chain's CDR3 is CASRYGQEAFF. CDR3 sequence (DNA): TGTGCCAGCAGATACGGACAGGAAGCTTTCTTT.

The V call is TRBV2, the J call TRBJ1-4; D unresolved. Germline CDR1 is SNHLY and CDR2 is FYNNEI. V lost 5 bases, J lost 8 bases, and 12 bases lay in between. The length of the CDR3 is 13 residues. As DNA, the CDR3 is TGTGCCAGCAGTCTTGGCTGGCCGGAAAAACTGTTTTTT. Translating it yields CASSLGWPEKLFF.

For the CDR3, the DNA is TGTGCCAGCATCTTTCAAGGGGTGGGTGGCTACACCTTC. This sequence encodes CASIFQGVGGYTF. V usage is TRBV5-8 and J usage is TRBJ1-2; a possible D gene is TRBD1 (5 bases). Trimming cost V 6 bases and J 7 bases, with 16 bases left between them. CDR3 size: 13 residues. The germline V gene encodes CDR1 SGHTS and CDR2 YDEGEE. Full variable domain (outside the CDR3, taken from reference TRBV5-8 and TRBJ1-2): EAGVTQSPTHLIKTRGQQATLRCSPISGHTSVYWYQQALGLGLQFLLWYDEGEERNRGNFPPRFSGRQFPNYSSELNVNALELEDSALYLCASIFQGVGGYTFGSGTRLTVV.

The chain carries TRBV5-1 and TRBJ2-1; 9 bases are a match to TRBD1. This CDR3 region has 13 residues. V lost 7 bases to trimming and J lost 6 bases; unmatched junction nucleotides: 5. Germline V gene data show CDR1 as SGHRS and CDR2 as YFSETQ. The CDR3 is CASGDRAGNEQFF. The CDR3 DNA is TGCGCCAGCGGGGACAGGGCCGGCAATGAGCAGTTCTTC.

The V gene is TRBV10-1, the J gene TRBJ1-2; no reliable D call. There are 13 residues in the CDR3. The V end was cut by 2 bases, the J end by 4 bases, with 8 bases between. CDR1 WNHNN and CDR2 SYGVQD come from the germline V gene (reference sequence). The CDR3 coding sequence is TGCGCCAGCAGTGAGGGGCTTAGCTATGGCTACACCTTC. Its translation: CASSEGLSYGYTF.

This chain joins TRBV7-3 and TRBJ2-5; 15 bases are shared with TRBD2. Germline loops: CDR1 SGHTA, CDR2 FQGTGA. The CDR3 runs 17 residues. V shed 5 bases and J 3 bases; nucleotides not matched to a gene: 7. The CDR3 is CASSPGLAGGVEETQYF. CDR3 DNA: TGTGCCAGCAGCCCGGGACTAGCGGGGGGTGTGGAAGAGACCCAGTACTTC.

This chain joins TRBV28 and TRBJ1-5; TRBD1 aligns across 8 bases. The CDR3 loop spans 17 amino acids. Germline lookup yields CDR1 MDHEN and CDR2 SYDVKM. The V gene end was trimmed by 6 bases and the J gene end by 0 bases; junction bases not matched to a gene: 10. This CDR3 reads CASSLTGVPDSNQPQHF. The CDR3 DNA reads TGTGCCAGCAGCTTGACAGGGGTTCCCGATAGCAATCAGCCCCAGCATTTT.

The rearrangement joins TRBV4-1 to TRBJ1-4; no clear D. Germline V gene data show CDR1 as MGHRA and CDR2 as YSYEKL. Between the trimmed V and J ends, which lost 4 bases and 5 bases, there was a span of 17 bases. The CDR3 length is 16 residues. The CDR3 bases are TGCGCCAGCAGCCCAAAGATGGTGGCAGCGAATGAAAAACTGTTTTTT. This encodes CASSPKMVAANEKLFF.

In its sample, this clone was seen once. The chain links TRBV25-1 to TRBJ2-7, with a weak D call TRBD1 (6 bases). CDR1 is MGHDK and CDR2 is SYGVNS in the germline V gene. The CDR3 is 14 residues long. Trimming stripped 6 bases from V and 5 bases from J, with 17 bases between. The CDR3 here is CASRTLNRDDEQYF. DNA for the CDR3: TGTGCCAGCAGGACCCTAAACAGGGACGACGAGCAGTACTTC.

The chain employs TRBV5-4 and TRBJ1-1, with 7 bases aligning to TRBD1. V lost 4 bases to trimming and J lost 1 base; unmatched junction nucleotides: 1. The CDR3 extends over 13 amino acids. CDR1 is SGHNT, CDR2 YYREEE, per germline (reference sequence). The CDR3 protein is CASSRDRNTEAFF. The CDR3 coding sequence is TGTGCCAGCAGCCGGGACAGGAACACTGAAGCTTTCTTT.

The V gene is TRBV19, the J gene TRBJ1-5, with 7 bases aligning to TRBD1. Germline CDR1 reads LNHDA; CDR2 reads SQIVND (reference sequence). V gave up 3 bases and J gave up 2 bases; unmatched junction bases: 7. The CDR3 is made up of 16 amino acids. CDR3 residues: CASSIATGSGNQPQHF. CDR3 coding DNA: TGTGCCAGTAGTATCGCGACAGGGTCCGGCAATCAGCCCCAGCATTTT.

The chain recombines TRBV5-4 with TRBJ2-1; 7 positions agree with TRBD2. The CDR3 is made up of 17 amino acids. V gave up 3 bases and J gave up 2 bases; unmatched junction bases: 11. In germline, CDR1 is SGHNT, CDR2 YYREEE (reference sequence). For the CDR3, the DNA is TGTGCCAGCAGCTCTAGCGGTCCCCAGGGTGCCTACAATGAGCAGTTCTTC. Residues: CASSSSGPQGAYNEQFF.

In this sample, this clone turned up a few times. The chain links TRBV3-1 (or the pseudogene TRBV3-2) to TRBJ2-5; 8 bases align to TRBD2. Germline CDR1 LGHDT, CDR2 YNNKEL (reference sequence). The CDR3 loop spans 15 amino acids. The J segment lost 3 bases and the V segment lost 4 bases, leaving 7 bases of the junction unmatched. CDR3 protein: CASSPVDGREETQYF. The CDR3 DNA reads as TGTGCCAGCAGCCCAGTGGACGGGAGGGAAGAGACCCAGTACTTC.

The rearrangement uses TRBV4-2 and TRBJ1-5; 7 nucleotides align to TRBD1. Looked up from germline, CDR1 is LGHNA and CDR2 is YNFKEQ. There are 15 residues in the CDR3. J was trimmed by 4 bases and V by 0 bases; bases with no gene match: 3. The CDR3 nucleotides read TGTGCCAGCAGCCAAGATCCGACAGGGAATCAGCCCCAGCATTTT. It encodes CASSQDPTGNQPQHF.

The V call is TRBV15, the J call TRBJ2-3; 9 bases are shared with TRBD2. Trimming took 3 bases from V and 3 from J; bases not matched to a gene: 7. The germline gives CDR1 LNHNV, CDR2 YYDKDF (reference sequence). There are 16 residues in the CDR3. In nucleotides, the CDR3 is TGTGCCACCAGCAGGGCGGGGGGGGCTCGGACAGATACGCAGTATTTT. It is translated as CATSRAGGARTDTQYF.

Here the CDR3 DNA reads TGTGCCAGCAGCCTTAATTCACCCCTCCACTTT. It translates to CASSLNSPLHF. The rearrangement links TRBV6-5 to TRBJ1-6; D remains ambiguous. The CDR3 length is 11 residues. The germline gives CDR1 MNHEY, CDR2 SVGAGI. Trimming left V 6 bases short and J 6 bases short, with 3 bases between.

The sample holds a few counts of this clone. The chain has TRBV5-6 and TRBJ2-1, with D tentatively TRBD2 (6 bases). V shed 4 bases and J shed 4 bases, with 18 bases lying between them. This CDR3 is built from 16 residues. Germline values: CDR1 SGHDT, CDR2 YYEEEE. This CDR3 is CASSPLGGGGYNEQFF. For the CDR3, the DNA is TGTGCCAGCAGCCCCCTGGGCGGTGGAGGGTACAATGAGCAGTTCTTC.

This rearrangement joins TRBV7-2 to TRBJ1-6; 7 positions agree with TRBD1. Germline CDR1 reads SGHTA; CDR2 reads FQGNSA. With V trimmed by 4 bases and J by 4 bases, 4 bases remained unmatched. The CDR3 length is 15 residues. CDR3 DNA: TGTGCCAGCAGCTCTACAGGGGTGTATAATTCACCCCTCCACTTT. Translation: CASSSTGVYNSPLHF.

The J gene is TRBJ2-1, the V gene TRBV12-3 or TRBV12-4; 7 positions match TRBD1. With 5 bases clipped from V and 12 bases from J, the junction kept 7 bases outside the gene matches. This CDR3 comprises 12 residues. The CDR3: CASSPGQVPQFF. DNA of the CDR3: TGTGCCAGCAGTCCAGGACAGGTCCCGCAGTTCTTC.

This clone showed up just a few times. V and J are TRBV3-1 (or the pseudogene TRBV3-2) and TRBJ1-3; D gene unclear. Germline assignment: CDR1 LGHDT and CDR2 YNNKEL (reference sequence). The CDR3 length is 16 residues. The ends were cut back, 4 bases at V and 0 bases at J, with 13 bases in the middle. The chain's CDR3 is CASSLRTDISGNTIYF. CDR3 nucleotides: TGTGCCAGCAGCCTCCGGACTGACATCTCTGGAAACACCATATATTTT.